In its sample, the clone carrying this T cell receptor beta chain was seen a few times. The target antigen is unknown. The V gene lost 2 bases and the J gene lost 2 bases, with 9 bases spanning the gap. Looked up from germline, CDR1 is MNHEY and CDR2 is SVGAGI. There are 14 residues in the CDR3. For TCRbeta, the library was prepared with unique molecular identifiers. Each CDR3 protein is one row after TCRdb ran MiXCR on the PCR reads. The data contain roughly 570,000 distinct CDR3 sequences, 25% to 30% of them seen just once; the ten biggest clones take up approximately 33%. The sample comes from a study of T-cell reconstitution after alpha-beta-depleted transplantation in children. Study results and caveats: TCRbeta diversity was high at day 60 in some patients (a result of surviving recipient T cells and thymic progenitors). From newly produced T cells came most of the T-cell counts and diversity one year after transplant. As was reported, about two months after transplant, alpha-beta T cells came from several hundred expanded graft clones.

Specimen: PBMCs, collected before TCRalphabeta/CD19-depleted stem cell transplant. This TCR was sampled from a boy younger than two with Wiskott-Aldrich syndrome, due to receive a stem cell transplant. The chain is built from TRBV6-5 and TRBJ2-5; perhaps D is TRBD1 or TRBD2 (5 bases each). The CDR3 DNA sequence: TGTGCCAGCAGTTACCGGGGACGTCAAGAGACCCAGTACTTC. The encoded protein is CASSYRGRQETQYF.